A single T cell receptor (beta chain) is shown here with its context. Its target is not known. This specimen comes from a study of cytomegalovirus exposure and HLA in healthy donors. The V end was cut by 5 bases, the J end by 4 bases, with 6 bases between. The CDR3 is 11 amino acids. Per germline, CDR1 SGDLS and CDR2 YYNGEE. Study-wide findings and caveats: It is likely that the observed cluster of highly shared sequence variants was a sequencing artifact. The study labeled 180 or so TCR beta chains cytomegalovirus-associated.

A multiplex PCR was run with 60 Vbeta primers and 13 Jbeta primers. Per the original methods: Some 12 million shared chains were among the approximately 82 million unique TCR beta chains that a later analysis counted. The repertoire was sequenced with immunoSEQ multiplex PCR; TCRdb's copy has only in-frame clones and lacks some. V and J calls and clone size are as listed in that table; D and trimming were resolved from the DNA. Counted here are about 160,000 clones, 65% to 85% occurring once; the ten biggest clones make up around 7%. This sequence joins TRBV9 and TRBJ2-5; D not resolved. Sequencing was done on a sample of PBMCs. The receptor's source is a woman between 35 and 50 years old in good health and CMV-seropositive. The CDR3 nucleotides are TGTGCCAGCAGTTTCGGAGAGACCCAGTACTTC. Encoded protein: CASSFGETQYF.